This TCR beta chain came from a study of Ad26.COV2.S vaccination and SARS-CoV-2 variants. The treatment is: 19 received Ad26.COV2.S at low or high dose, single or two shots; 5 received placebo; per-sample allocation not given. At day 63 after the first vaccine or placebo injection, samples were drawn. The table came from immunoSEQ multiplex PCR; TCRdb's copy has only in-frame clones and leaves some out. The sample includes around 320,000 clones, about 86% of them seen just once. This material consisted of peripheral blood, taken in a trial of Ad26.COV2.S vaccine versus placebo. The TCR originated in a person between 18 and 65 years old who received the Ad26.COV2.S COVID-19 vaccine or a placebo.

The CDR3 DNA follows: TGTGCCAGCAGTTTAGAGGGTGCTAACTATGGCTACACCTTC. This gives the protein CASSLEGANYGYTF. This sequence joins TRBV27 and TRBJ1-2, with D unclear. This CDR3 contains 14 residues. V was pared by 2 bases and J by 0 bases, with 7 bases between. In germline, CDR1 is MNHEY, CDR2 SMNVEV (reference sequence).